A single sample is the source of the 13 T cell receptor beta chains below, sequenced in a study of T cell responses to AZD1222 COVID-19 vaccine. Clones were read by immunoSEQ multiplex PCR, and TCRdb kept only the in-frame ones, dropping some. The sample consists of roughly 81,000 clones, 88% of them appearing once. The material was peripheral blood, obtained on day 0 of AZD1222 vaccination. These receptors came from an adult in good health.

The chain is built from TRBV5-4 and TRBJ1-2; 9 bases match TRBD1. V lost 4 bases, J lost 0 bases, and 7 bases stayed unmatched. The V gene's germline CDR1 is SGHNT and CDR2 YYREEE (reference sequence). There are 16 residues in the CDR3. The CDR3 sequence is CASSKGQGMTNYGYTF. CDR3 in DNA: TGTGCCAGCAGCAAGGGACAGGGAATGACTAACTATGGCTACACCTTC.

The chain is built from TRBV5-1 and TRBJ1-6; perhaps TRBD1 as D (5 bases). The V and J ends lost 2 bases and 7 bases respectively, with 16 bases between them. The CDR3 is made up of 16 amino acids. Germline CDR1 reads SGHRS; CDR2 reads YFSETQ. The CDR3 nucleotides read TGCGCCAGCAGCTTTGAGAGCGGGACGAGGAATTCACCCCTCCACTTT. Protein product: CASSFESGTRNSPLHF.

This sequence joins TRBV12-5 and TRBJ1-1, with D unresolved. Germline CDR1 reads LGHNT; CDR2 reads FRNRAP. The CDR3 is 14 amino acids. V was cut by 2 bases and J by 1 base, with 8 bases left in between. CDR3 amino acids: CASGLSGSNTEAFF. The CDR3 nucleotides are TGTGCTAGTGGTTTGTCAGGTTCGAACACTGAAGCTTTCTTT. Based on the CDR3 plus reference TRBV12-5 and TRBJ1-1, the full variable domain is DARVTQTPRHKVTEMGQEVTMRCQPILGHNTVFWYRQTMMQGLELLAYFRNRAPLDDSGMPKDRFSAEMPDATLATLKIQPSEPRDSAVYFCASGLSGSNTEAFFGQGTRLTVV.

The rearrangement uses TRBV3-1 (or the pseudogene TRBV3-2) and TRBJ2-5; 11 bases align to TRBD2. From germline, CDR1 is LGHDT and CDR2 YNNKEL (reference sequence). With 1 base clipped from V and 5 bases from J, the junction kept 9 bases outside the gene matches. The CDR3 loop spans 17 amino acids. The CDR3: CASSQGISGRAGETQYF. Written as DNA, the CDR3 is TGTGCCAGCAGCCAAGGGATTAGCGGGAGGGCAGGGGAGACCCAGTACTTC.

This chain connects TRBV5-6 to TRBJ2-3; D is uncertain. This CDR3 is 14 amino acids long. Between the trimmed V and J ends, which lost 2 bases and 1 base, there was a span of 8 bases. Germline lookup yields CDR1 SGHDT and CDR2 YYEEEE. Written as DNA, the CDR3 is TGTGCCAGCAGCTTTGACGGTCGCACAGATACGCAGTATTTT. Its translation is CASSFDGRTDTQYF.

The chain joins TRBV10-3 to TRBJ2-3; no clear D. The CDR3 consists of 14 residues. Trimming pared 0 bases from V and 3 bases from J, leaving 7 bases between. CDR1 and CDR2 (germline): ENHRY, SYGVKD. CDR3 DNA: TGTGCCATCAGTGAGTCCCTAGGAACAGATACGCAGTATTTT. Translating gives CAISESLGTDTQYF.

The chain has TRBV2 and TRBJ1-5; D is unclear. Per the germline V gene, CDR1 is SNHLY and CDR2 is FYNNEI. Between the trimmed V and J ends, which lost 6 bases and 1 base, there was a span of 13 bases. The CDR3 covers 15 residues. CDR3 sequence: CASRLLARSNQPQHF. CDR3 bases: TGTGCCAGCAGGTTGCTTGCCAGGAGCAATCAGCCCCAGCATTTT.

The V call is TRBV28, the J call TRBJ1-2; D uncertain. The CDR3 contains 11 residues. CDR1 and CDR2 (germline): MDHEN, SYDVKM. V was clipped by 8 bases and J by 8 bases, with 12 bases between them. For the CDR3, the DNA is TGTGCCAGCGTTGGTTGGTACGGCTACACCTTC. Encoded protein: CASVGWYGYTF.

The CDR3 sequence: CASSFTRFTEAFF. The DNA for the CDR3 is TGTGCCAGCAGCTTCACGAGGTTCACTGAAGCTTTCTTT. The V and J genes are TRBV11-3 and TRBJ1-1; D is undetermined. V lost 3 bases and J lost 4, with 9 bases in between. Looked up from germline, CDR1 is SGHNT and CDR2 is YENEEA. The CDR3 sequence is 13 residues long.

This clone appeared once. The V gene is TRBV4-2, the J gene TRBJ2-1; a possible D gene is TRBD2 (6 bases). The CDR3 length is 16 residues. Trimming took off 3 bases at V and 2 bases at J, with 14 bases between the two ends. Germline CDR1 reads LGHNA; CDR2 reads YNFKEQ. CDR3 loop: CASSHLSGPTYNEQFF. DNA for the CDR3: TGTGCCAGCAGCCACCTAAGCGGGCCGACCTACAATGAGCAGTTCTTC.

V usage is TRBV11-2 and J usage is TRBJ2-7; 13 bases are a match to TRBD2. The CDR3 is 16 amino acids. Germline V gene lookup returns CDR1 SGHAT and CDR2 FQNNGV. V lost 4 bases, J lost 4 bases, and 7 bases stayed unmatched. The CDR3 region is CASSSTGLAGDYEQYF. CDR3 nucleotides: TGTGCCAGCAGCTCAACTGGACTAGCGGGAGATTACGAGCAGTACTTC.

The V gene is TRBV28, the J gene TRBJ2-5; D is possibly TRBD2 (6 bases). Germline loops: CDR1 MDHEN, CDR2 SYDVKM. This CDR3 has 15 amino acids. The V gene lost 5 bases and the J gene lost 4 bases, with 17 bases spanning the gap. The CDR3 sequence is CASSPPRGMGETQYF. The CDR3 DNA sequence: TGTGCCAGCAGTCCCCCCCGGGGGATGGGAGAGACCCAGTACTTC.

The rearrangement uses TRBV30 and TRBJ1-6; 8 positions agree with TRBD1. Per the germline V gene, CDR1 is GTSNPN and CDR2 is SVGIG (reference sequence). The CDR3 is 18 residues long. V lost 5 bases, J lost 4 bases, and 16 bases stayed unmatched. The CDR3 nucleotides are TGTGCCTGGCGGGTCGGACAGGGACGTACGTCGTATAATTCACCCCTCCACTTT. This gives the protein CAWRVGQGRTSYNSPLHF.